This TCR beta chain stems from a study of blood T cell repertoires in COVID-19. Study-wide context: Sites in the United States, Italy and Spain provided acute and convalescent COVID-19 samples. T cells, B-cell-depleted T cells, or PBMCs supplied cDNA or gDNA.

Produced via immunoSEQ multiplex PCR; TCRdb's table is partial and in-frame only. In the table there are about 300,000 clones, approximately 90% of which are singletons. Trimming stripped 4 bases from V and 3 bases from J, with 4 bases between. Germline values: CDR1 SGDLS, CDR2 YYNGEE. CDR3 size: 11 residues. Recruited during active infection, patients (from Seattle) were subsequently followed longitudinally. This receptor was taken from a woman aged 50 to 65 with COVID-19, enrolled during active disease. Sequenced: peripheral blood. The gene calls are TRBV9 and TRBJ2-5; D is undetermined. The CDR3, as DNA: TGTGCCAGCAGCCGTGAAGAGACCCAGTACTTC. Protein sequence: CASSREETQYF.